This TCR beta chain appears in the sequencing data of a study of blood T cell repertoires in COVID-19. Study at large: The origin of the acute and convalescent COVID-19 samples was the United States, Italy and Spain.

The count of this clone is one. TCRdb keeps only in-frame clones here, not all; method: immunoSEQ multiplex PCR. The sample holds around 250,000 clones, about four fifths seen once. The receptor was derived from a woman aged 18 to 35 with acute or convalescent COVID-19. Material for sequencing was peripheral blood.

In nucleotides, the CDR3 is TGTGCCAGCAGACACAAATATAGCAATCAGCCCCAGCATTTT. The encoded protein is CASRHKYSNQPQHF. V gene TRBV3-1 (or the pseudogene TRBV3-2) combines with J gene TRBJ1-5; D is uncertain. The CDR3 is 14 residues long. The V end was cut by 6 bases, the J end by 0 bases, with 9 bases between. Germline-derived CDR1 and CDR2 are LGHDT and YNNKEL (reference sequence).